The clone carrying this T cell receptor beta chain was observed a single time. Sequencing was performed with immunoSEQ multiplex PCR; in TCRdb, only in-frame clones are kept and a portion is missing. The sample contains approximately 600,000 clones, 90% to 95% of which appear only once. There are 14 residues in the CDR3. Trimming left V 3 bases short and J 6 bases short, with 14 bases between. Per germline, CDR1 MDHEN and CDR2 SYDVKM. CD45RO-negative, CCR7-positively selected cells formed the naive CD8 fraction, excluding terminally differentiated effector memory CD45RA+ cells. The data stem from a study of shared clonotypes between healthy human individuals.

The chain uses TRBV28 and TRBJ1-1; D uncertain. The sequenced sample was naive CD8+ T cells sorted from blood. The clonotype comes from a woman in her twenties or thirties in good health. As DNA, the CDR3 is TGTGCCAGCAGTTTTGGGCTCGCCGGGGCTGAAGCTTTCTTT. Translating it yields CASSFGLAGAEAFF.